These T cell receptor beta chains were read from a single sample in a study of T cell responses to AZD1222 COVID-19 vaccine. The protocol was immunoSEQ multiplex PCR, while the TCRdb copy is restricted to in-frame clones and leaves out a portion. The sample carries approximately 110,000 clones, less than 90% recorded once. This sample comprised peripheral blood, obtained on day 0 of AZD1222 vaccination. The source of these receptors is an adult in good health. Each CDR3 is given with its conserved first and last residue. The order of the fields is clone size, V gene, J gene, D gene, CDR3 protein, CDR3 DNA. The D gene is left open where the match is weak. Not all rows give a size; the values are once, few, many and, for expanded clones, a class.

clone size: -
V gene: TRBV7-3
J gene: TRBJ2-3
D gene: -
CDR3 protein: CASSRGQLSDTQYF
CDR3 DNA: TGTGCCAGCAGCCGCGGACAGCTTTCAGATACGCAGTATTTT

clone size: -
V gene: TRBV18
J gene: TRBJ1-1
D gene: -
CDR3 protein: CASSPERDTEAFF
CDR3 DNA: TGTGCCAGCTCACCGGAGCGGGACACTGAAGCTTTCTTT

clone size: -
V gene: TRBV27
J gene: TRBJ1-6
D gene: -
CDR3 protein: CASSSGYSPLHF
CDR3 DNA: TGTGCCAGCAGTTCAGGTTATTCACCCCTCCACTTT

clone size: -
V gene: TRBV5-6
J gene: TRBJ1-1
D gene: -
CDR3 protein: CASSLGRWGDTEAFF
CDR3 DNA: TGTGCCAGCAGCTTGGGGCGTTGGGGGGACACTGAAGCTTTCTTT

clone size: few
V gene: TRBV7-2
J gene: TRBJ2-2
D gene: -
CDR3 protein: CASSLAVTGELFF
CDR3 DNA: TGTGCCAGCAGCTTAGCGGTCACCGGGGAGCTGTTTTTT

clone size: -
V gene: TRBV4-1
J gene: TRBJ1-1
D gene: -
CDR3 protein: CASSQVQAPNTEAFF
CDR3 DNA: TGCGCCAGCAGCCAAGTTCAGGCCCCCAACACTGAAGCTTTCTTT

clone size: -
V gene: TRBV6-5
J gene: TRBJ2-3
D gene: -
CDR3 protein: CASSYGGVAVSDTQYF
CDR3 DNA: TGTGCCAGCAGTTACGGCGGGGTTGCTGTATCAGATACGCAGTATTTT

clone size: -
V gene: TRBV27
J gene: TRBJ2-7
D gene: TRBD1
CDR3 protein: CASSFGGQAYEQYF
CDR3 DNA: TGTGCCAGCAGTTTTGGGGGACAGGCATACGAGCAGTACTTC

clone size: -
V gene: TRBV5-5
J gene: TRBJ1-1
D gene: -
CDR3 protein: CASSWSWIPGGAFF
CDR3 DNA: TGTGCCAGCAGCTGGTCGTGGATCCCCGGGGGAGCTTTCTTT

clone size: -
V gene: TRBV28
J gene: TRBJ2-3
D gene: -
CDR3 protein: CASSPGGGDTQYF
CDR3 DNA: TGTGCCAGCAGCCCGGGAGGGGGCGATACGCAGTATTTT

clone size: -
V gene: TRBV3-1/TRBV3-2
J gene: TRBJ2-3
D gene: TRBD2
CDR3 protein: CASSARGGISDTQYF
CDR3 DNA: TGTGCCAGCAGCGCACGGGGGGGCATCTCAGATACGCAGTATTTT

clone size: -
V gene: TRBV19
J gene: TRBJ2-1
D gene: -
CDR3 protein: CASSDQGEQFF
CDR3 DNA: TGTGCCAGTAGTGATCAGGGAGAGCAGTTCTTC

clone size: -
V gene: TRBV9
J gene: TRBJ2-1
D gene: TRBD2
CDR3 protein: CASSATSERTNEQFF
CDR3 DNA: TGTGCCAGCAGCGCTACTAGCGAGAGGACAAATGAGCAGTTCTTC

clone size: -
V gene: TRBV6-5
J gene: TRBJ2-7
D gene: TRBD2
CDR3 protein: CATSTSGRPYEQYF
CDR3 DNA: TGTGCCACCTCGACTAGCGGGAGACCCTACGAGCAGTACTTC

clone size: once
V gene: TRBV6-5
J gene: TRBJ2-7
D gene: TRBD1
CDR3 protein: CASSYAGQGYEQYF
CDR3 DNA: TGTGCCAGCAGTTACGCGGGACAGGGCTACGAGCAGTACTTC

clone size: -
V gene: TRBV4-3
J gene: TRBJ2-7
D gene: TRBD2
CDR3 protein: CASSQEPSGTYEQYF
CDR3 DNA: TGCGCCAGCAGCCAAGAACCAAGCGGGACCTACGAGCAGTACTTC

clone size: once
V gene: TRBV11-2
J gene: TRBJ2-7
D gene: TRBD2
CDR3 protein: CASSGSSGGDYEQYF
CDR3 DNA: TGTGCCAGCAGCGGGAGTAGCGGGGGAGACTACGAGCAGTACTTC

clone size: -
V gene: TRBV5-1
J gene: TRBJ2-7
D gene: TRBD2
CDR3 protein: CASSLGGTSGRALLDEQYF
CDR3 DNA: TGCGCCAGCAGCTTGGGCGGGACTAGCGGGAGGGCCCTCCTGGACGAGCAGTACTTC

clone size: -
V gene: TRBV27
J gene: TRBJ2-1
D gene: -
CDR3 protein: CASSFGGNEQFF
CDR3 DNA: TGTGCCAGCAGCTTTGGGGGGAATGAGCAGTTCTTC